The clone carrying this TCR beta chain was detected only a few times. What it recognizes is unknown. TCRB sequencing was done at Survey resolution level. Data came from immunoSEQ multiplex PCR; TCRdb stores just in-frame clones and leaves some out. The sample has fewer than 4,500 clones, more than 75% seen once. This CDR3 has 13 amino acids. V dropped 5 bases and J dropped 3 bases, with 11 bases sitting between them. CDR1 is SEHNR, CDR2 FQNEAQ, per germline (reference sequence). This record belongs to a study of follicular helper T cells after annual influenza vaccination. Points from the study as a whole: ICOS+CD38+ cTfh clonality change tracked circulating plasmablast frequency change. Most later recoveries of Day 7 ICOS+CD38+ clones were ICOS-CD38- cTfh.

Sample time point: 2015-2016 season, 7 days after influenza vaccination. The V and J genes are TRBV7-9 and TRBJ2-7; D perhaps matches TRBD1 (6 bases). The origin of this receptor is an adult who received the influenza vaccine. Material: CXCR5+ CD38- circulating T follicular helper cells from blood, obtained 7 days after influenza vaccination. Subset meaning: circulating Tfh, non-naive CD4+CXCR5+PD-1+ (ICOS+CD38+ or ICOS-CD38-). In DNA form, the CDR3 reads TGTGCCAGCAGCCCGGGACAATTCTACGAGCAGTACTTC. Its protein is CASSPGQFYEQYF.